In this sample, the clone carrying this T cell receptor (beta chain) turned up a few times. This sample is part of a study of human T cells and chemical hapten exposure. The CDR3 has 16 amino acids. Germline assignment: CDR1 MNHEY and CDR2 SVGEGT. Trimming cost V 5 bases and J 3 bases, with 16 bases left between them. As to time point: patch test 2, 6 weeks after DPC sensitization. Documented treatment: therapeutic diphenylcyclopropenone sensitization with weekly scalp DPC. Using its own MiXCR run on the RACE reads, TCRdb lists one record per CDR3 protein. This table holds around 360,000 distinct CDR3 sequences, 6% to 7% found once.

The sequencing here drew on whole blood, taken in connection with sensitization to the hapten diphenylcyclopropenone (DPC). The source of this sequence is a woman under 30 with alopecia areata. Some clones in this sample may be carry-over from other donors' samples. The V call is TRBV6-2 or TRBV6-3, the J call TRBJ2-2; a possible D gene is TRBD1 (5 bases). The CDR3 here is CASSHRDGADTGELFF. The CDR3 nucleotides read TGTGCCAGCAGTCACCGTGATGGGGCAGACACCGGGGAGCTGTTTTTT.